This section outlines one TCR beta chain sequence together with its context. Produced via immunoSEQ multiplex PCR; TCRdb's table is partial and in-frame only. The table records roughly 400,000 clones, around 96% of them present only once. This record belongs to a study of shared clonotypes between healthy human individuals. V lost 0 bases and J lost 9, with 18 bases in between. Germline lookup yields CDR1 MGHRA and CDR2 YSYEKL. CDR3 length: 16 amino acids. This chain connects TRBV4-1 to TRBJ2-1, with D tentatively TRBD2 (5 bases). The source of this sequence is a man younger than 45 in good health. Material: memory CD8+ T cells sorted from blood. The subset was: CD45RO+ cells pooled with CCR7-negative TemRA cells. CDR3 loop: CASSQEEAALWGEQFF. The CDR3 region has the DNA TGCGCCAGCAGCCAAGAAGAAGCGGCCCTATGGGGTGAGCAGTTCTTC.